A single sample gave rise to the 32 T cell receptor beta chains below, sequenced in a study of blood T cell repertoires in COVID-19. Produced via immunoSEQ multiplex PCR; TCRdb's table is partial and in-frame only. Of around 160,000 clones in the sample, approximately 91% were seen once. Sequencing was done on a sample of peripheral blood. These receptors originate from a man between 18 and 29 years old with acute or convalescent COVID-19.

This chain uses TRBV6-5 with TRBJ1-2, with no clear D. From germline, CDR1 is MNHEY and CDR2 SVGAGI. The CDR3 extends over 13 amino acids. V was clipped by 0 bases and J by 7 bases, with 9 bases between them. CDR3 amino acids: CASSYSPRGGYTF. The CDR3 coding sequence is TGTGCCAGCAGTTACTCCCCCCGAGGTGGCTACACCTTC.

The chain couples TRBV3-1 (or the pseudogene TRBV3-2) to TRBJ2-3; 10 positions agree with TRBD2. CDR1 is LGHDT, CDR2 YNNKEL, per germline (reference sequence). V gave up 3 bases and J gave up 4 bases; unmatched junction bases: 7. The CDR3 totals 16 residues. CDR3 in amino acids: CASSQASGSRADTQYF. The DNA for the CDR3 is TGTGCCAGCAGCCAGGCTAGCGGGAGTCGGGCAGATACGCAGTATTTT.

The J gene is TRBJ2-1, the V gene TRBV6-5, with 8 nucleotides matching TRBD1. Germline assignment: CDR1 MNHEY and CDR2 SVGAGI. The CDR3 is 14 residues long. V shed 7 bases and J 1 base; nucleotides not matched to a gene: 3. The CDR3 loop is CASTQGASYNEQFF. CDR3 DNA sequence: TGTGCCAGCACCCAGGGGGCATCCTACAATGAGCAGTTCTTC.

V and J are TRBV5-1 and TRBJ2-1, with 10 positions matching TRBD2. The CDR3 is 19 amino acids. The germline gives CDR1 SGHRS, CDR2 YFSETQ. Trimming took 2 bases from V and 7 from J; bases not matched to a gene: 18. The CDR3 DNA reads TGCGCCAGCAGCTTCCCGCGACTAGCGGGCCCTCCTCCCTGGAATGAGCAGTTCTTC. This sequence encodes CASSFPRLAGPPPWNEQFF.

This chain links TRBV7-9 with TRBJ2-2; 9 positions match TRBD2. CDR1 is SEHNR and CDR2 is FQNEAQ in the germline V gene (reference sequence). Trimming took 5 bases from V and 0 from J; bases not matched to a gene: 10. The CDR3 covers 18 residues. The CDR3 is CASSPDPSGASNTGELFF. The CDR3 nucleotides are TGTGCCAGCAGCCCAGACCCTAGCGGGGCATCGAACACCGGGGAGCTGTTTTTT.

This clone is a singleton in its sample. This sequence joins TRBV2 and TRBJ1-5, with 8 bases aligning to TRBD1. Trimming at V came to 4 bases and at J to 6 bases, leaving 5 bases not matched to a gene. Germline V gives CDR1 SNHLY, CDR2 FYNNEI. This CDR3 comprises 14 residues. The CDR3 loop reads CASSADRGGQPQHF. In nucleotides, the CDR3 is TGTGCCAGCAGTGCTGACAGGGGAGGTCAGCCCCAGCATTTT.

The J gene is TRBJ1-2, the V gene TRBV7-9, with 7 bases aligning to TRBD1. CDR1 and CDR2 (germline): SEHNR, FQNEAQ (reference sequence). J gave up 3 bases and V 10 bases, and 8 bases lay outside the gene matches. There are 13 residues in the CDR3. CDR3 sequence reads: CAIDYRGDYGYTF. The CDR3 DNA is TGTGCCATTGATTACAGGGGAGACTATGGCTACACCTTC.

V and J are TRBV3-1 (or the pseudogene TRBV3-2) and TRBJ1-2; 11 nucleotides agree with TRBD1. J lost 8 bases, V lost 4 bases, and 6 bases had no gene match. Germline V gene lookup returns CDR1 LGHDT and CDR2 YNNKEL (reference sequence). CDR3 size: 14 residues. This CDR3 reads CASSRGQGARGYTF. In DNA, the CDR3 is TGTGCCAGCAGCCGCGGACAGGGGGCGCGCGGCTACACCTTC.

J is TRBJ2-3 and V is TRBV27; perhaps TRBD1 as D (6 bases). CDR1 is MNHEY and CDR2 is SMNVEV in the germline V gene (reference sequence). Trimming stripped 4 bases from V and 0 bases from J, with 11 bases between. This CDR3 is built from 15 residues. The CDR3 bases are TGTGCCAGCAGTTGGAACAGGGCTAGCACAGATACGCAGTATTTT. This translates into CASSWNRASTDTQYF.

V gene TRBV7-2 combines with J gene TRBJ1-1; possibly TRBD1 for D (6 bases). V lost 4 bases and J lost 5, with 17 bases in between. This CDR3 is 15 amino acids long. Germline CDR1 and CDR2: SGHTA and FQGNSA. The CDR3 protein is CASSSLRIRGTEAFF. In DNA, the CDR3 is TGTGCCAGCAGCTCCCTCCGGATTAGGGGGACTGAAGCTTTCTTT.

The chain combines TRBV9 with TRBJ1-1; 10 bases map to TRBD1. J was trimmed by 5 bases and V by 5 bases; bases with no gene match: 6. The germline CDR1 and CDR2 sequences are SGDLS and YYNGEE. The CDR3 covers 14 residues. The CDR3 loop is CASRVGTGATEAFF. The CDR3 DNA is TGTGCCAGCAGAGTCGGGACAGGGGCAACTGAAGCTTTCTTT. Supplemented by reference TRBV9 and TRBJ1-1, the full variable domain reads DSGVTQTPKHLITATGQRVTLRCSPRSGDLSVYWYQQSLDQGLQFLIQYYNGEERAKGNILERFSAQQFPDLHSELNLSSLELGDSALYFCASRVGTGATEAFFGQGTRLTVV.

The CDR3 is CATRGQSNTEAFF. CDR3 DNA sequence: TGTGCCACCAGGGGACAATCGAACACTGAAGCTTTCTTT. The chain couples TRBV25-1 to TRBJ1-1; possibly TRBD1 for D (6 bases). Germline CDR1 reads MGHDK; CDR2 reads SYGVNS. The CDR3 runs 13 residues. V was clipped by 10 bases and J by 1 base, with 13 bases between them.

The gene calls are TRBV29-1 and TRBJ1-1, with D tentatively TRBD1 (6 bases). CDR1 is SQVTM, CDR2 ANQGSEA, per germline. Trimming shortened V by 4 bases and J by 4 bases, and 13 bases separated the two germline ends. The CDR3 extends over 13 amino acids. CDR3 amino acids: CSVGRGGITEAFF. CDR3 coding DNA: TGCAGCGTTGGGCGAGGGGGAATCACTGAAGCTTTCTTT.

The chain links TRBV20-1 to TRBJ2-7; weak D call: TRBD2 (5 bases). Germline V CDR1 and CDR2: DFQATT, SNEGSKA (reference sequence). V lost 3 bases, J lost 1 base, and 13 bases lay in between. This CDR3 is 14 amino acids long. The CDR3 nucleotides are TGCAGTGCTAGTTCGGACTTTGGTTCCTACGAGCAGTACTTC. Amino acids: CSASSDFGSYEQYF.

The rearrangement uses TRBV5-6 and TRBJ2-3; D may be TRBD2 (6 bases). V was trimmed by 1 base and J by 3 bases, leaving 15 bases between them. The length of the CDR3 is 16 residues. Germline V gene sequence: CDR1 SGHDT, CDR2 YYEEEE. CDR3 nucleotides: TGTGCCAGCAGCTTGAACGCGGGAATCCGGACAGATACGCAGTATTTT. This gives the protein CASSLNAGIRTDTQYF.

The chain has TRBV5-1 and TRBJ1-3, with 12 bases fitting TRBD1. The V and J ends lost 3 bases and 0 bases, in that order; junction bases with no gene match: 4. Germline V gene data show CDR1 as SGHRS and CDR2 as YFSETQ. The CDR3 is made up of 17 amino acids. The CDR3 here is CASSSGQGASSGNTIYF. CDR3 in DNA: TGCGCCAGCAGCTCGGGACAGGGGGCAAGCTCTGGAAACACCATATATTTT.

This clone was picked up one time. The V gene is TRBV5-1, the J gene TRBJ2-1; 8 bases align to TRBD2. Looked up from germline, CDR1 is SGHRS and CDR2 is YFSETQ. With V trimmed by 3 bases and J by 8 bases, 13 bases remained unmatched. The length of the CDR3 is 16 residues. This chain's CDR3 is CASSSPLERGLDEQFF. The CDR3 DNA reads TGCGCCAGCAGCTCCCCCTTAGAGCGGGGGTTAGATGAGCAGTTCTTC.

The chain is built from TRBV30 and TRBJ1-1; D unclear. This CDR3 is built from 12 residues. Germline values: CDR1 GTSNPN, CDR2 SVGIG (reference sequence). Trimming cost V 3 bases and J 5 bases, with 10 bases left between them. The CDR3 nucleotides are TGTGCCTGGAGAGGGAGAGGGACTGAAGCTTTCTTT. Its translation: CAWRGRGTEAFF.

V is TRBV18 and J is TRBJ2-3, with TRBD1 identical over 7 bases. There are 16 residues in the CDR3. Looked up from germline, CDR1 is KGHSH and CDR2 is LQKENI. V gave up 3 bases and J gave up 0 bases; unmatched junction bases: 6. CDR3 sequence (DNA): TGTGCCAGCTCACCTCAGGGGGACAGAAGCACAGATACGCAGTATTTT. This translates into CASSPQGDRSTDTQYF.

Here the CDR3 reads CASSVVVPGTGGTEAFF. For the CDR3, the DNA is TGTGCCAGCAGCGTAGTTGTACCCGGGACAGGGGGCACTGAAGCTTTCTTT. The chain combines TRBV9 with TRBJ1-1, with 11 bases aligning to TRBD1. The junction had 8 bases not matched to a gene; V was cut back by 0 bases and J by 4 bases. Germline loops: CDR1 SGDLS, CDR2 YYNGEE. The CDR3 runs 17 residues. The full variable domain, completed using reference TRBV9 and TRBJ1-1, is DSGVTQTPKHLITATGQRVTLRCSPRSGDLSVYWYQQSLDQGLQFLIQYYNGEERAKGNILERFSAQQFPDLHSELNLSSLELGDSALYFCASSVVVPGTGGTEAFFGQGTRLTVV.

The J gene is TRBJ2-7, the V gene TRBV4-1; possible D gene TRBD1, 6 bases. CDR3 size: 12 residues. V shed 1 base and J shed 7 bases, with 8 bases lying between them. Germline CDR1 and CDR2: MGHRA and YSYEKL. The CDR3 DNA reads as TGCGCCAGCAGCCAAGTAGGGGGAGAGCAGTACTTC. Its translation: CASSQVGGEQYF.

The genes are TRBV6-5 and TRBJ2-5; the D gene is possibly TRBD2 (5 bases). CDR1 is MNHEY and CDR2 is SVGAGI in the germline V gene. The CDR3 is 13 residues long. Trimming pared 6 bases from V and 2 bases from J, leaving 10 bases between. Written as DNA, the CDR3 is TGTGCCAGCAGAGGACTGGCACAAGAGACCCAGTACTTC. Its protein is CASRGLAQETQYF.

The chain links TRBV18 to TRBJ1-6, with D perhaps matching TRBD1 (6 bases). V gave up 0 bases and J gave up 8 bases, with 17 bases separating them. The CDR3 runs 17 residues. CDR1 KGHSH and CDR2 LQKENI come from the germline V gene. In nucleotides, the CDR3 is TGTGCCAGCTCACCACCTAGGGTGGGGGCGCGGGATTCACCCCTCCACTTT. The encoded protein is CASSPPRVGARDSPLHF.

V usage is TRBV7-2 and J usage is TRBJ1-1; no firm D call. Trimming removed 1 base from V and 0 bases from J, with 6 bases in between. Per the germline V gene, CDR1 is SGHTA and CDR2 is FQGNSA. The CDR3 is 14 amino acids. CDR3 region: CASSLVTMNTEAFF. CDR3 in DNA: TGTGCCAGCAGCTTAGTCACTATGAACACTGAAGCTTTCTTT. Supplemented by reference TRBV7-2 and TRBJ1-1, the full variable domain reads GAGVSQSPSNKVTEKGKDVELRCDPISGHTALYWYRQSLGQGLEFLIYFQGNSAPDKSGLPSDRFSAERTGGSVSTLTIQRTQQEDSAVYLCASSLVTMNTEAFFGQGTRLTVV.

The CDR3 spells CASSLVRGGMDLKETQYF. CDR3 nucleotide sequence: TGTGCCAGCAGCTTAGTGCGAGGGGGAATGGACTTGAAAGAGACCCAGTACTTC. The chain carries TRBV11-2 and TRBJ2-5; perhaps TRBD1 as D (6 bases). The CDR3 sequence is 18 residues long. CDR1 and CDR2 (germline): SGHAT, FQNNGV. V was shortened by 1 base and J by 3 bases, with 21 bases between the two germline ends. Supplemented by reference TRBV11-2 and TRBJ2-5, the full variable domain reads EAGVAQSPRYKIIEKRQSVAFWCNPISGHATLYWYQQILGQGPKLLIQFQNNGVVDDSQLPKDRFSAERLKGVDSTLKIQPAKLEDSAVYLCASSLVRGGMDLKETQYFGPGTRLLVL.

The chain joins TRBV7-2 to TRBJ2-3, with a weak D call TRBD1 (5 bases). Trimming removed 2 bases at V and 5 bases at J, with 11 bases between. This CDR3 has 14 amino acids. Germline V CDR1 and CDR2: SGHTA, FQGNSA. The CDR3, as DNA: TGTGCCAGCAGCTTATGGGGCGTTGAAGATACGCAGTATTTT. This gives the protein CASSLWGVEDTQYF.

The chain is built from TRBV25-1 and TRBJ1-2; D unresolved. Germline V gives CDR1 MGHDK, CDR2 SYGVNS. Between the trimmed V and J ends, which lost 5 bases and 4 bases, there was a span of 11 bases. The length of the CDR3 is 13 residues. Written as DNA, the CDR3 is TGTGCCAGCAGTAGGCAGGTCGGCTATGGCTACACCTTC. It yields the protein CASSRQVGYGYTF.

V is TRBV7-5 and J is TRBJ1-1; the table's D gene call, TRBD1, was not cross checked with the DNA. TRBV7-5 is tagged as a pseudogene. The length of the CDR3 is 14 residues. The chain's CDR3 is CARPQEFIKSEAFF. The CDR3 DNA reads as TGTGCCAGACCACAGGAGTTTATTAAATCTGAAGCTTTCTTT.

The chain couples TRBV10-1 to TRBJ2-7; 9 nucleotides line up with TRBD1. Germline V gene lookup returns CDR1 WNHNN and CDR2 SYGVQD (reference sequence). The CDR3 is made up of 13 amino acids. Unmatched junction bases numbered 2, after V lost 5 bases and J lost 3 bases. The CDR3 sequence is CASSPDRGYEQYF. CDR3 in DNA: TGCGCCAGCAGTCCGGACAGGGGCTACGAGCAGTACTTC.

Here the CDR3 DNA reads TGCGCCAGCAGCGGCGGGGGGCCGGCCTACGAGCAGTACTTC. This sequence encodes CASSGGGPAYEQYF. The chain uses TRBV5-1 and TRBJ2-7, with 8 bases that match TRBD2. This CDR3 spans 14 amino acids. Germline lookup yields CDR1 SGHRS and CDR2 YFSETQ. The V segment lost 4 bases and the J segment 2 bases; nucleotides outside the gene matches: 5. Variable domain in full (rest from reference TRBV5-1 and TRBJ2-7): KAGVTQTPRYLIKTRGQQVTLSCSPISGHRSVSWYQQTPGQGLQFLFEYFSETQRNKGNFPGRFSGRQFSNSRSEMNVSTLELGDSALYLCASSGGGPAYEQYFGPGTRLTVT.

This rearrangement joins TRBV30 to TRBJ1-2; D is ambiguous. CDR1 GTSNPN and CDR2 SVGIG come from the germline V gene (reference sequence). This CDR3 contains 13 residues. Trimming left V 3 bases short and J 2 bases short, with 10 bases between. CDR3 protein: CAWRGESNYGYTF. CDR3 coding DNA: TGTGCCTGGAGGGGAGAATCGAACTATGGCTACACCTTC.

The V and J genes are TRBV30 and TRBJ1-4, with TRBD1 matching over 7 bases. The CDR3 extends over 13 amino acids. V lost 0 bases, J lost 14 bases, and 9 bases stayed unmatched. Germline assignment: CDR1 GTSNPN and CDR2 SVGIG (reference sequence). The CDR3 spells CAWSVGGSAGLFF. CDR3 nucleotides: TGTGCCTGGAGTGTAGGGGGCTCCGCGGGGCTGTTTTTT. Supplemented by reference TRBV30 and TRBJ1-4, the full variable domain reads SQTIHQWPATLVQPVGSPLSLECTVEGTSNPNLYWYRQAAGRGLQLLFYSVGIGQISSEVPQNLSASRPQDRQFILSSKKLLLSDSGFYLCAWSVGGSAGLFFGSGTQLSVL.